The clone carrying this TCR beta chain has ten or more counts. Its antigen is currently unknown. These data belong to a study of glioma-infiltrating T cells. Study results and limitations: CDR3 overlap between tissue and blood was very small. Non-neoplastic patients had below-expected tissue-blood divergence, while all gliomas exceeded expectation.

V was shortened by 2 bases and J by 2 bases, with 11 bases between the two germline ends. The CDR3 is 15 residues long. Per the germline V gene, CDR1 is SGHTA and CDR2 is FQGNSA. Using RNA template, CDR3s of TCR alpha and beta were amplified with iRepertoire arm-PCR. TCRdb itself ran the multiplex PCR reads through MiXCR, one entry per CDR3 protein. The sample shows 150,000 to 200,000 distinct CDR3 sequences, 32% of them seen only once. The origin of this receptor is a human donor with low-grade glioma or glioblastoma, undergoing nonglioma brain surgery, or in good health (not recorded which). Input material: glioma tissue, nonneoplastic brain tissue, or PBMCs (not recorded which). The chain has TRBV7-2 and TRBJ2-3, with TRBD1 as a possible D gene (6 bases). This chain's CDR3 is CASSLPGTPTDTQYF. The CDR3 DNA reads TGTGCCAGCAGCTTACCGGGGACACCCACAGATACGCAGTATTTT.